A selection of T cell receptor beta chains follows, all from one sample in a study of T cells in tuberculosis. The method was immunoSEQ multiplex PCR; TCRdb's version includes in-frame clones alone and lacks a portion of them. The table has about 38,000 clones, approximately 94% seen once. The sequenced sample was PBMCs, obtained at tuberculosis diagnosis. The receptors here all came from an adult with tuberculosis. CDR3s include the opening cysteine and the closing phenylalanine or tryptophan. The order of the fields is J gene, D gene, clone size, CDR3 length, V gene, CDR3 DNA, CDR3 protein. The D gene is left open where the match is weak. The size entry is marked missing in some rows and otherwise reads once, few, many or a size class.

j_call: TRBJ1-1
d_call: -
clone_size: -
cdr3_length: 14
v_call: TRBV5-6
cdr3_nt: TGTGCCAGCAGCTTGGGGGCAAGGGGCACTGAAGCTTTCTTT
cdr3_aa: CASSLGARGTEAFF

j_call: TRBJ1-1
d_call: -
clone_size: -
cdr3_length: 14
v_call: TRBV6-6
cdr3_nt: TGTGCCAGCAGTTACTCAGACAGGATAAACCAAGCTTTCTTT
cdr3_aa: CASSYSDRINQAFF

j_call: TRBJ1-2
d_call: TRBD1
clone_size: -
cdr3_length: 15
v_call: TRBV23-1
cdr3_nt: TGCGCCAGCACCTTCGGACCGGGACAGTCCTATGGCTACACCTTC
cdr3_aa: CASTFGPGQSYGYTF

j_call: TRBJ2-2
d_call: TRBD1
clone_size: -
cdr3_length: 16
v_call: TRBV5-1
cdr3_nt: TGCGCCAGCAGCATTACTTCGACAGGGCGCGCCGGGGAGCTGTTTTTT
cdr3_aa: CASSITSTGRAGELFF

j_call: TRBJ2-7
d_call: TRBD1
clone_size: -
cdr3_length: 14
v_call: TRBV30
cdr3_nt: TGTGCCTGGAATACCGGGACAGGCCCATACGAGCAGTACTTC
cdr3_aa: CAWNTGTGPYEQYF

j_call: TRBJ2-7
d_call: -
clone_size: -
cdr3_length: 12
v_call: TRBV29-1
cdr3_nt: TGCAGCGTTGAGGACATATCCTACGAGCAGTACTTC
cdr3_aa: CSVEDISYEQYF

j_call: TRBJ2-1
d_call: TRBD1
clone_size: -
cdr3_length: 17
v_call: TRBV18
cdr3_nt: TGTGCCAGCTCACCAGGGACAGGGGTTCCCGTCTACAATGAGCAGTTCTTC
cdr3_aa: CASSPGTGVPVYNEQFF

j_call: TRBJ1-2
d_call: -
clone_size: -
cdr3_length: 16
v_call: TRBV5-8
cdr3_nt: TGTGCCAGCAGCTTATTCATCCGGACAGACTTCTATGGCTACACCTTC
cdr3_aa: CASSLFIRTDFYGYTF

j_call: TRBJ1-5
d_call: -
clone_size: -
cdr3_length: 13
v_call: TRBV19
cdr3_nt: TGTGCCAGTAGTATAGAACAGCAACAGCCCCAGCATTTT
cdr3_aa: CASSIEQQQPQHF

j_call: TRBJ1-4
d_call: -
clone_size: -
cdr3_length: 14
v_call: TRBV6-1
cdr3_nt: TGTGCCAGCATCCGGGAAGCATCGGGTGAAAAACTGTTTTTT
cdr3_aa: CASIREASGEKLFF

j_call: TRBJ2-7
d_call: TRBD1
clone_size: -
cdr3_length: 13
v_call: TRBV6-5
cdr3_nt: TGTGCCAGCAGCGTGACAGGGGTCAACGAGCAGTACTTC
cdr3_aa: CASSVTGVNEQYF

j_call: TRBJ2-1
d_call: -
clone_size: -
cdr3_length: 18
v_call: TRBV7-9
cdr3_nt: TGTGCCAGCAGCCCCTGGAGGGGAGGGGGGGCCATGAGCAATGAGCAGTTCTTC
cdr3_aa: CASSPWRGGGAMSNEQFF

j_call: TRBJ2-7
d_call: -
clone_size: -
cdr3_length: 14
v_call: TRBV9
cdr3_nt: TGTGCCAGCAGCGCCCCAGGGGCCTCCTACGAGCAGTACTTC
cdr3_aa: CASSAPGASYEQYF

j_call: TRBJ1-4
d_call: TRBD1
clone_size: -
cdr3_length: 15
v_call: TRBV12-5
cdr3_nt: TGTGCTAGTGGTTTGGGGGACAGGGTACGAGAAAAACTGTTTTTT
cdr3_aa: CASGLGDRVREKLFF

j_call: TRBJ2-2
d_call: TRBD1
clone_size: once
cdr3_length: 16
v_call: TRBV7-9
cdr3_nt: TGTGCCAGCAGCGATAGGGACAGGGGAAAACCCGGGGAGCTGTTTTTT
cdr3_aa: CASSDRDRGKPGELFF

j_call: TRBJ1-5
d_call: -
clone_size: -
cdr3_length: 16
v_call: TRBV21-1
cdr3_nt: TGTGCCAGCAGCAAATTGGGGGACAGGACCCATCAGCCCCAGCATTTT
cdr3_aa: CASSKLGDRTHQPQHF

j_call: TRBJ2-1
d_call: -
clone_size: -
cdr3_length: 17
v_call: TRBV5-1
cdr3_nt: TGCGCCAGCAGCTCACGCCAGGTTGGGTGGGGCGAATATGAGCAGTTCTTC
cdr3_aa: CASSSRQVGWGEYEQFF

j_call: TRBJ2-7
d_call: TRBD2
clone_size: -
cdr3_length: 13
v_call: TRBV19
cdr3_nt: TGTGCCAGTAGCGCGGGGGGGACCTACGAGCAGTACTTC
cdr3_aa: CASSAGGTYEQYF

j_call: TRBJ1-6
d_call: TRBD1
clone_size: -
cdr3_length: 16
v_call: TRBV18
cdr3_nt: TGTGCCAGCTCACGCGGGACAGGGACAAGGGATTCACCCCTCCACTTT
cdr3_aa: CASSRGTGTRDSPLHF

j_call: TRBJ1-3
d_call: -
clone_size: -
cdr3_length: 15
v_call: TRBV30
cdr3_nt: TGTGCCTGGAGTCGCGTCTCAGGCCCTGGAAACACCATATATTTT
cdr3_aa: CAWSRVSGPGNTIYF

j_call: TRBJ2-5
d_call: -
clone_size: -
cdr3_length: 15
v_call: TRBV2
cdr3_nt: TGTGCCAGCAGTGAGGTAGCCGCTGGAGGTGAGACCCAGTACTTC
cdr3_aa: CASSEVAAGGETQYF

j_call: TRBJ1-3
d_call: -
clone_size: -
cdr3_length: 13
v_call: TRBV6-1
cdr3_nt: TGTGCCAGCAGTGACAGGGGTGGAAACACCATATATTTT
cdr3_aa: CASSDRGGNTIYF